This TCR beta chain originates from a study of blood T cell repertoires in COVID-19. The overall study: Acute and convalescent COVID-19 specimens originated in the United States, Italy and Spain. Sources were T cells, B-cell-depleted T cells, or PBMCs; the material itself was cDNA or gDNA.

The CDR3 runs 15 residues. Germline values: CDR1 SNHLY, CDR2 FYNNEI. The V and J ends lost 6 bases and 4 bases respectively, with 16 bases between them. This clone was detected once. As handled by the study authors: The assay estimated nucleated cells by amplifying reference gene primers. TCRdb keeps only in-frame clones here, not all; method: immunoSEQ multiplex PCR. Clonal size and the V and J genes are those of that table, whereas D and trimming came from the DNA. The table has about 98,000 clones, roughly 82% seen once; the top ten hold under 13%. Sequencing used peripheral blood. The TCR was taken from a man aged 70-80 years with active or convalescent COVID-19. J is TRBJ1-5 and V is TRBV2; D unresolved. The CDR3 bases are TGTGCCAGCAGCCAATTGAGACCGACTAATCAGCCCCAGCATTTT. The encoded protein is CASSQLRPTNQPQHF. The full variable domain, with the rest looked up from reference TRBV2 and TRBJ1-5, is EPEVTQTPSHQVTQMGQEVILRCVPISNHLYFYWYRQILGQKVEFLVSFYNNEISEKSEIFDDQFSVERPDGSNFTLKIRSTKLEDSAMYFCASSQLRPTNQPQHFGDGTRLSIL.